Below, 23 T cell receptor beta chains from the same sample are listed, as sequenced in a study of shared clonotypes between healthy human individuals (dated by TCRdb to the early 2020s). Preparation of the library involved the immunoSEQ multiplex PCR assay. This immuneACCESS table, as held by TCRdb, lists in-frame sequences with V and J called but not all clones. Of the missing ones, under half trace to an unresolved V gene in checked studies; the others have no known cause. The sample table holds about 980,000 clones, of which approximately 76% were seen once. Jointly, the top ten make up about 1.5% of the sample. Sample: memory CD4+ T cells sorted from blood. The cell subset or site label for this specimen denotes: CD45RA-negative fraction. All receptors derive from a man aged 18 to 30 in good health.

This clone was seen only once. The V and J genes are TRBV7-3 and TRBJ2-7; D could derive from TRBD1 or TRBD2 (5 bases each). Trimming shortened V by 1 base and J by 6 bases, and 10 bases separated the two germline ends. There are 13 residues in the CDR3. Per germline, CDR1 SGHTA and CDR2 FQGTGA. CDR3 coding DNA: TGTGCCAGCAGCTTAATGTTGGGGGTCGAGCAGTACTTC. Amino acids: CASSLMLGVEQYF.

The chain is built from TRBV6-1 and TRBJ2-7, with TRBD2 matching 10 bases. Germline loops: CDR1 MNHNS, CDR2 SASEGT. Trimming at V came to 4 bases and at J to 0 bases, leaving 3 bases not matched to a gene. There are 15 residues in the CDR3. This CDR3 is CASSVSGGASYEQYF. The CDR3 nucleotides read TGTGCCAGCAGTGTGAGCGGGGGGGCCTCCTACGAGCAGTACTTC.

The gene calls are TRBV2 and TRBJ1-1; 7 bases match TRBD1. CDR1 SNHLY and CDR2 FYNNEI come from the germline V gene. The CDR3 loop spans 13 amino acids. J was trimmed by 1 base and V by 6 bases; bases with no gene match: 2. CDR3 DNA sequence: TGTGCCAGCAGGAGGACAGGGAACACTGAAGCTTTCTTT. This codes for CASRRTGNTEAFF.

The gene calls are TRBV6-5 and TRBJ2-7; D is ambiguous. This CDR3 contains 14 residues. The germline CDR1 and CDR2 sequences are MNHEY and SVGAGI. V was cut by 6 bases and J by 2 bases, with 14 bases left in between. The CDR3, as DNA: TGTGCCAGCAGGCAACTTGTTGGACCCTACGAGCAGTACTTC. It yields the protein CASRQLVGPYEQYF.

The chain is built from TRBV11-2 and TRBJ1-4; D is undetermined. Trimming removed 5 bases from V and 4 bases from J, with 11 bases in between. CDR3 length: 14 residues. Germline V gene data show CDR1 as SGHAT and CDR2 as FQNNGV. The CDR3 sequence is CASSTGSGNEKLFF. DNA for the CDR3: TGTGCCAGCAGCACCGGGAGCGGTAATGAAAAACTGTTTTTT. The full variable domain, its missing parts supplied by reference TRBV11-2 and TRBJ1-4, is EAGVAQSPRYKIIEKRQSVAFWCNPISGHATLYWYQQILGQGPKLLIQFQNNGVVDDSQLPKDRFSAERLKGVDSTLKIQPAKLEDSAVYLCASSTGSGNEKLFFGSGTQLSVL.

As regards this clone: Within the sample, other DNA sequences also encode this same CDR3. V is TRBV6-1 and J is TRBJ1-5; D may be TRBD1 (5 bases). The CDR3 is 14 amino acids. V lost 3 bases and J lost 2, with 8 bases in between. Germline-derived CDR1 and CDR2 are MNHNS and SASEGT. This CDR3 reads CASSEGGGNQPQHF. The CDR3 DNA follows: TGTGCCAGCAGTGAGGGGGGGGGCAATCAGCCCCAGCATTTT.

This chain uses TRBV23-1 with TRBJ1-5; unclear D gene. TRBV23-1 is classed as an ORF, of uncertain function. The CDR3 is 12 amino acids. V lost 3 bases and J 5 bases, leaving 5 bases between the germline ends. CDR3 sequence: CASSHRDQPQHF. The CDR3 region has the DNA TGCGCCAGCAGTCACCGGGATCAGCCCCAGCATTTT.

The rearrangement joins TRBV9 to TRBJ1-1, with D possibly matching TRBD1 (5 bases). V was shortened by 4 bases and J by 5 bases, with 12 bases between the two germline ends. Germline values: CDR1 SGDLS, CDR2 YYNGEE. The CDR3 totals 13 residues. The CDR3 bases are TGTGCCAGCAGCCTTCGCGAGGGGACTGAAGCTTTCTTT. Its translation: CASSLREGTEAFF.

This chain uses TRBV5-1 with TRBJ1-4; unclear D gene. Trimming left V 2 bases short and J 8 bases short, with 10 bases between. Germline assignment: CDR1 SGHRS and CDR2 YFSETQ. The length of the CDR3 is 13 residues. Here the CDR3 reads CASSFWPGEKLFF. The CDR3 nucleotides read TGCGCCAGCAGCTTCTGGCCGGGAGAAAAACTGTTTTTT.

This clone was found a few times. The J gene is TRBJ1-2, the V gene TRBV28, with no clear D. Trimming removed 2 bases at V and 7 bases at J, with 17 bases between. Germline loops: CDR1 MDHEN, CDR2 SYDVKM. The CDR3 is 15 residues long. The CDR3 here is CASSLGWAGLFGYTF. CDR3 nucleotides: TGTGCCAGCAGTTTAGGTTGGGCCGGGTTATTTGGCTACACCTTC.

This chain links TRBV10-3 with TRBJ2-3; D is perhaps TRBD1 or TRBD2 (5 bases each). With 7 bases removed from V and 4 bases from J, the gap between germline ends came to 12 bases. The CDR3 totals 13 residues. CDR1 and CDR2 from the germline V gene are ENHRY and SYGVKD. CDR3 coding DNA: TGTGCCATCAAAAGGGGAGCGTCAGATACGCAGTATTTT. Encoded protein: CAIKRGASDTQYF.

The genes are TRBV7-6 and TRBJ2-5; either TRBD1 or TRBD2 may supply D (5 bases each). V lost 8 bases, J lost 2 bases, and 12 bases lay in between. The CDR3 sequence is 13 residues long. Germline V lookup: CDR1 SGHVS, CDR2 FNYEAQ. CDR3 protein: CASGGPGQETQYF. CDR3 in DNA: TGTGCCAGCGGGGGTCCGGGGCAAGAGACCCAGTACTTC.

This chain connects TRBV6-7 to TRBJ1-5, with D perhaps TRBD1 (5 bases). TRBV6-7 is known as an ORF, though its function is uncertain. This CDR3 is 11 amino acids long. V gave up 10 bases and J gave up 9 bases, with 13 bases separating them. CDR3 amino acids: CATFGGGPQHF. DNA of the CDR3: TGTGCCACCTTCGGTGGGGGGCCCCAGCATTTT.

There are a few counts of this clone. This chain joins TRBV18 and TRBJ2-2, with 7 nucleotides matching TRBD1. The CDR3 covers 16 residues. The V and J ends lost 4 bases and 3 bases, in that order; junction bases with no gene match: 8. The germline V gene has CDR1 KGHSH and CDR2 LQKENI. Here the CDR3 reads CASSLTMGQYTGELFF. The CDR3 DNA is TGTGCCAGCTCACTAACGATGGGACAGTACACCGGGGAGCTGTTTTTT.

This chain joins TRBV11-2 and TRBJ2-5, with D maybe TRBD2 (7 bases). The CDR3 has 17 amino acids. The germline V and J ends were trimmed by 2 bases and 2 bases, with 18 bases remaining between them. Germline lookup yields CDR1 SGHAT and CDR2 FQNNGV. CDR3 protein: CASSLTRGAAAQETQYF. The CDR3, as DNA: TGTGCCAGCAGCTTAACCCGGGGGGCAGCGGCGCAAGAGACCCAGTACTTC.

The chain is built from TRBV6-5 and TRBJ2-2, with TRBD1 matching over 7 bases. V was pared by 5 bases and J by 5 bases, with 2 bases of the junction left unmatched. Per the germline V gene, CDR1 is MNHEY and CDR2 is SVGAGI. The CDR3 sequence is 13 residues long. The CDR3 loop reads CASSATGTGELFF. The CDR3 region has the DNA TGTGCCAGCAGTGCGACAGGGACCGGGGAGCTGTTTTTT.

CDR3 loop: CAISEQGTNEKLFF. CDR3 nucleotides: TGTGCCATCAGTGAACAAGGGACGAATGAAAAACTGTTTTTT. The chain joins TRBV10-3 to TRBJ1-4, with D possibly matching TRBD1 (5 bases). V dropped 3 bases and J dropped 5 bases, with 10 bases sitting between them. CDR1 and CDR2 (germline): ENHRY, SYGVKD. This CDR3 comprises 14 residues.

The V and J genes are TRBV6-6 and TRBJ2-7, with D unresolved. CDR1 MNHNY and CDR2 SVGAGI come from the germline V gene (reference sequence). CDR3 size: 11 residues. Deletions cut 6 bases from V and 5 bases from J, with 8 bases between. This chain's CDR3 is CASSDFDEQYF. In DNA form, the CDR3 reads TGTGCCAGCAGCGATTTCGACGAGCAGTACTTC.

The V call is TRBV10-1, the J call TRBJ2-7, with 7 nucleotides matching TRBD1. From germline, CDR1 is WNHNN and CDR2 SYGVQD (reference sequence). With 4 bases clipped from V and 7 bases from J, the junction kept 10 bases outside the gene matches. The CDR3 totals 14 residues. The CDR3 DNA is TGCGCCAGCAGTGCCCGACAGGGTACGGGGGAGCAGTACTTC. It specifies CASSARQGTGEQYF.

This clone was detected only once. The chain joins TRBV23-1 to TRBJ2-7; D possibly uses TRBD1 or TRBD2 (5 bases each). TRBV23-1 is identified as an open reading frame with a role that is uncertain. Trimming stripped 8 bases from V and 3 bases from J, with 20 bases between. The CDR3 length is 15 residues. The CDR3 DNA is TGCGCCAGCGGGTTGAGGGGCAGCCGCCGCTACGAGCAGTACTTC. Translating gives CASGLRGSRRYEQYF.

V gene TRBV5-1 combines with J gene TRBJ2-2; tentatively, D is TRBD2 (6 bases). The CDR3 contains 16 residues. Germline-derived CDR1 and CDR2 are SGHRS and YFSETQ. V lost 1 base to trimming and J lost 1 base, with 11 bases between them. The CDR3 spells CASSLLGGLNTGELFF. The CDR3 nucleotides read TGCGCCAGCAGCTTGTTGGGGGGACTGAACACCGGGGAGCTGTTTTTT. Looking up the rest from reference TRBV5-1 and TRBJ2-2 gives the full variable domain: KAGVTQTPRYLIKTRGQQVTLSCSPISGHRSVSWYQQTPGQGLQFLFEYFSETQRNKGNFPGRFSGRQFSNSRSEMNVSTLELGDSALYLCASSLLGGLNTGELFFGEGSRLTVL.

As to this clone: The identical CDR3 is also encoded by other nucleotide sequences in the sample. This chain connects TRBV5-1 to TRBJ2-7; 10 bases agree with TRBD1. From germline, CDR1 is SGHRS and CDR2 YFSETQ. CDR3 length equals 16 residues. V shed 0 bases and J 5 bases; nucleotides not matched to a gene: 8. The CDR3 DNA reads TGCGCCAGCAGCTTGGACCTCCGGGACAGGGGCGACGAGCAGTACTTC. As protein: CASSLDLRDRGDEQYF.

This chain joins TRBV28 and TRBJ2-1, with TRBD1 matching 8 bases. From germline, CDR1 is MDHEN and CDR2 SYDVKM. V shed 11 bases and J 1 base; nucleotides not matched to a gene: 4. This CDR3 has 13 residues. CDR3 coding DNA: TGTGCCTCCTGGACAGGGTCCTACAATGAGCAGTTCTTC. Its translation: CASWTGSYNEQFF.